These 24 T cell receptor beta chains share one sample of origin, sequenced in a study of cytomegalovirus exposure and HLA in healthy donors. The PCR was carried out with 60 Vbeta primers and 13 Jbeta primers. Sequencing was performed with immunoSEQ multiplex PCR; in TCRdb, only in-frame clones are kept and a portion is missing. This table holds 150,000 to 180,000 clones, approximately 74% found once. Specimen: PBMCs. These TCRs come from a young man in good health and CMV-seronegative.

This chain connects TRBV19 to TRBJ2-5, with TRBD1 matching 8 bases. Trimming removed 6 bases from V and 5 bases from J; junction bases left unmatched: 8. This CDR3 spans 14 amino acids. In germline, CDR1 is LNHDA, CDR2 SQIVND (reference sequence). CDR3 bases: TGTGCCAGTAGCCTGAACAGGGGGAAGGAGACCCAGTACTTC. It is translated as CASSLNRGKETQYF.

This sequence joins TRBV5-5 and TRBJ1-5, with a tentative D call TRBD1 (6 bases). The V and J ends lost 4 bases and 2 bases respectively, with 16 bases between them. The CDR3 consists of 16 residues. Germline CDR1 is SGHKS and CDR2 is YYEKEE (reference sequence). The CDR3: CASSQYMGAGNQPQHF. CDR3 DNA sequence: TGTGCCAGCAGCCAGTATATGGGGGCGGGCAATCAGCCCCAGCATTTT.

The CDR3 spells CASSAGTSGAYEQYV. In DNA, the CDR3 is TGCGCCAGCAGCGCAGGGACTAGCGGGGCCTACGAGCAGTACGTC. This rearrangement joins TRBV5-1 to TRBJ2-7; the match to TRBD2 covers 13 bases. The length of the CDR3 is 15 residues. Germline V gene lookup returns CDR1 SGHRS and CDR2 YFSETQ. After removal of 4 bases from V and 2 bases from J, the junction contained 3 bases not matched to a gene.

The rearrangement links TRBV19 to TRBJ1-5; D call uncertain. Per the germline V gene, CDR1 is LNHDA and CDR2 is SQIVND (reference sequence). The V end lost 7 bases, the J end lost 0 bases, and 10 bases lay between the germline ends. The length of the CDR3 is 14 residues. The CDR3 nucleotides are TGTGCCAGTAATGGCGGGAATAGCAATCAGCCCCAGCATTTT. Protein: CASNGGNSNQPQHF.

This clone has just a few counts. Other DNA sequences in this sample translate to the same CDR3. This chain uses TRBV27 with TRBJ1-4, with D perhaps TRBD1 (6 bases). CDR1 MNHEY and CDR2 SMNVEV come from the germline V gene (reference sequence). V was pared by 5 bases and J by 0 bases, with 7 bases between. This CDR3 is built from 14 residues. The CDR3 bases are TGTGCCAGCAGTCGACAGGCAACTAATGAAAAACTGTTTTTT. It is translated as CASSRQATNEKLFF.

V and J are TRBV7-6 and TRBJ2-2; weak D call: TRBD1 (5 bases). The CDR3 extends over 15 amino acids. Deletions cut 5 bases from V and 2 bases from J, with 12 bases between. Germline values: CDR1 SGHVS, CDR2 FNYEAQ. The CDR3 nucleotides are TGTGCCAGCAGCGGCCAGACAGTTAACACCGGGGAGCTGTTTTTT. Translation: CASSGQTVNTGELFF.

This clone was seen only once. The chain combines TRBV14 with TRBJ2-5; D is undetermined. Trimming took off 1 base at V and 4 bases at J, with 13 bases between the two ends. CDR1 is SGHDN, CDR2 FVKESK, per germline. This CDR3 has 15 residues. CDR3 sequence (DNA): TGTGCCAGCAGCCAAGTTACGGTCAAGCGAGAGACCCAGTACTTC. Protein product: CASSQVTVKRETQYF.

The chain links TRBV5-4 to TRBJ2-1; 12 bases align to TRBD2. J was trimmed by 8 bases and V by 4 bases; bases with no gene match: 4. The CDR3 consists of 14 residues. Looked up from germline, CDR1 is SGHNT and CDR2 is YYREEE (reference sequence). The CDR3 is CASSGGLAGDEQFF. The CDR3 DNA sequence: TGTGCCAGCAGCGGGGGACTAGCGGGCGATGAGCAGTTCTTC.

The sample holds one count of this clone. This chain joins TRBV5-1 and TRBJ2-5, with 13 bases identical to TRBD2. The germline V gene encodes CDR1 SGHRS and CDR2 YFSETQ. CDR3 length equals 16 residues. V shed 4 bases, J shed 1 base, and the junction held 4 bases outside the gene matches. This chain's CDR3 is CASSPGLAGSQETQYF. The CDR3, as DNA: TGCGCCAGCAGCCCGGGACTAGCGGGGTCCCAAGAGACCCAGTACTTC.

This clone was seen a single time. The V gene is TRBV4-1, the J gene TRBJ1-2, with 7 nucleotides matching TRBD1. Trimming took 2 bases from V and 8 from J; bases not matched to a gene: 14. CDR3 length: 16 residues. Germline V gene sequence: CDR1 MGHRA, CDR2 YSYEKL. DNA for the CDR3: TGCGCCAGCAGCCAACGTCTATTGGAGGGGGCGTCCGGCTACACCTTC. Translation gives CASSQRLLEGASGYTF.

This clone came up once. This sequence joins TRBV10-3 and TRBJ1-6, with 9 bases aligning to TRBD1. V shed 7 bases and J 9 bases; nucleotides not matched to a gene: 10. Germline lookup yields CDR1 ENHRY and CDR2 SYGVKD. CDR3 length equals 15 residues. DNA for the CDR3: TGTGCCATCAAAGACAGGGGGGATGGTAGTTCACCCCTCCACTTT. Its protein is CAIKDRGDGSSPLHF.

J is TRBJ2-2 and V is TRBV18; D possibly corresponds to TRBD2 (6 bases). The germline V and J ends were trimmed by 3 bases and 5 bases, with 10 bases remaining between them. Germline assignment: CDR1 KGHSH and CDR2 LQKENI. CDR3 length: 14 amino acids. Here the CDR3 reads CASSPGGGTGELFF. The CDR3 bases are TGTGCCAGCTCACCTGGAGGAGGGACCGGGGAGCTGTTTTTT.

This chain links TRBV6-5 with TRBJ2-1; 9 bases align to TRBD1. V shed 2 bases, J shed 6 bases, and the junction held 8 bases outside the gene matches. CDR3 length: 16 residues. Germline lookup yields CDR1 MNHEY and CDR2 SVGAGI. The CDR3 protein is CASSYLGTGRSNEQFF. In nucleotides, the CDR3 is TGTGCCAGCAGTTACCTCGGGACAGGGAGGTCCAATGAGCAGTTCTTC.

This clone was counted a few times. DNA of the CDR3: TGTGCCAGCAGCTCCGGACAGGGGAATCAGCCCCAGCATTTT. It codes for CASSSGQGNQPQHF. The rearrangement joins TRBV7-2 to TRBJ1-5, with 9 bases lining up with TRBD1. Germline trimming cut 4 bases from V and 4 bases from J; bases unmatched to any gene: 2. CDR3 size: 14 residues. Germline V CDR1 and CDR2: SGHTA, FQGNSA.

The chain is built from TRBV5-1 and TRBJ2-3; 10 bases fit TRBD2. The J segment lost 4 bases and the V segment lost 2 bases, leaving 4 bases of the junction unmatched. Germline CDR1 reads SGHRS; CDR2 reads YFSETQ. This CDR3 spans 15 amino acids. The CDR3: CASSLAGGFPDTQYF. The CDR3 nucleotides read TGCGCCAGCAGCTTAGCGGGGGGGTTTCCAGATACGCAGTATTTT. The whole variable domain, filled in from reference TRBV5-1 and TRBJ2-3, reads KAGVTQTPRYLIKTRGQQVTLSCSPISGHRSVSWYQQTPGQGLQFLFEYFSETQRNKGNFPGRFSGRQFSNSRSEMNVSTLELGDSALYLCASSLAGGFPDTQYFGPGTRLTVL.

J is TRBJ1-1 and V is TRBV13, with 10 bases that match TRBD1. Germline V CDR1 and CDR2: PRHDT, FYEKMQ (reference sequence). V dropped 2 bases and J dropped 6; count of bases not matched to a gene: 6. There are 15 residues in the CDR3. The CDR3: CASSLTGTGVSEAFF. DNA for the CDR3: TGTGCCAGCAGCTTAACAGGGACAGGGGTATCTGAAGCTTTCTTT.

Comment on this clone: Lacking the conserved final phenylalanine or tryptophan, this CDR3 likely reflects a read error. This chain joins TRBV5-8 and TRBJ1-5; 9 nucleotides agree with TRBD1. This CDR3 contains 15 residues. CDR1 and CDR2 from the germline V gene are SGHTS and YDEGEE. Trimming removed 4 bases from V and 5 bases from J; junction bases left unmatched: 7. The CDR3 protein is CASSPGDREYQPQHS. The CDR3 coding sequence is TGTGCCAGCAGCCCCGGGGACAGGGAGTATCAGCCCCAGCATTCT.

V is TRBV2 and J is TRBJ1-5; D is undetermined. There are 15 residues in the CDR3. Germline CDR1 reads SNHLY; CDR2 reads FYNNEI. The V and J ends lost 7 bases and 1 base respectively, with 14 bases between them. CDR3 in DNA: TGTGCCAGCACTGCGGGCGGGAGGAGCAATCAGCCCCAGCATTTT. This translates into CASTAGGRSNQPQHF.

The gene calls are TRBV28 and TRBJ1-2, with 7 bases fitting TRBD1. CDR1 is MDHEN and CDR2 is SYDVKM in the germline V gene. V trimming: 3 bases; J trimming: 7 bases; junction bases outside the gene matches: 5. CDR3 length: 13 amino acids. As DNA, the CDR3 is TGTGCCAGCAGTTTTGACAGGGCGAGTGGCTACACCTTC. Translating it yields CASSFDRASGYTF.

V and J are TRBV2 and TRBJ2-3; D possibly corresponds to TRBD1 (5 bases). The germline V and J ends were trimmed by 3 bases and 3 bases, with 19 bases remaining between them. This CDR3 has 17 amino acids. Germline V gene lookup returns CDR1 SNHLY and CDR2 FYNNEI. The CDR3 coding sequence is TGTGCCAGCAGTGACCAACAGCAAAGGGGTATTACAGATACGCAGTATTTT. It encodes CASSDQQQRGITDTQYF.

The chain uses TRBV7-8 and TRBJ2-3; 11 nucleotides align to TRBD2. V lost 4 bases to trimming and J lost 1 base; unmatched junction nucleotides: 13. In germline, CDR1 is SGHVS, CDR2 FQNEAQ. This CDR3 has 19 residues. The CDR3 DNA sequence: TGTGCCAGCAGCTCCCATGTGATAGCGGGGGGGCGCGGCACAGATACGCAGTATTTT. Translated: CASSSHVIAGGRGTDTQYF.

This sequence joins TRBV29-1 and TRBJ2-3; D is possibly TRBD2 (7 bases). The length of the CDR3 is 14 residues. Germline V gene sequence: CDR1 SQVTM, CDR2 ANQGSEA. The V and J ends lost 2 bases and 1 base respectively, with 10 bases between them. CDR3 sequence: CSVERGGGTDTQYF. The CDR3, as DNA: TGCAGCGTTGAACGAGGGGGGGGCACAGATACGCAGTATTTT.

This clone was seen just once. The V gene is TRBV9, the J gene TRBJ2-3; 11 bases agree with TRBD2. Germline loops: CDR1 SGDLS, CDR2 YYNGEE. The CDR3 spans 17 residues. The V gene end was trimmed by 0 bases and the J gene end by 6 bases; junction bases not matched to a gene: 9. CDR3 residues: CASSVGSSGGPMDTQYF. The CDR3 nucleotides are TGTGCCAGCAGCGTAGGGTCTAGCGGGGGGCCCATGGATACGCAGTATTTT.

The gene calls are TRBV18 and TRBJ1-2, with 8 bases fitting TRBD1. There are 15 residues in the CDR3. Germline CDR1 and CDR2: KGHSH and LQKENI. V was clipped by 3 bases and J by 6 bases; unmatched bases: 9. This CDR3 reads CASSPYLTGEDGYTF. CDR3 in DNA: TGTGCCAGCTCACCCTACTTGACAGGGGAAGATGGCTACACCTTC.